This entry lists 23 T cell receptor beta chains sequenced from one sample in a study of blood T cells in healthy people across ages (dated by TCRdb to 2013 to 2016). The method was 5' RACE. The run used an Illumina HiSeq 2500. A second 7 to 11 cycle PCR used a sample-barcoded 5' primer and a J-beta primer mix. The raw public data were reprocessed by TCRdb itself: fastp quality trimming at Q25, MiXCR clonotype calling, in-frame beta chains only. Merged by CDR3 protein, the rows form single entries marked with the most common genes and DNA. The sample profile shows approximately 1.5 million distinct CDR3 sequences; roughly 43% of them were found once. The top ten clones comprise under 5% of the sample. The sequenced sample consisted of blood. These receptors were taken from a woman aged 18-35 years in good health.

The chain links TRBV4-3 to TRBJ2-7; TRBD1 matches 7 bases. With V trimmed by 3 bases and J by 3 bases, 8 bases remained unmatched. This CDR3 region has 15 residues. The germline V gene encodes CDR1 LGHNA and CDR2 YSLEER. DNA of the CDR3: TGCGCCAGCAGCCAGGCCCTGGGGGACAGCTACGAGCAGTACTTC. It is translated as CASSQALGDSYEQYF.

The V and J genes are TRBV5-5 and TRBJ1-6, with D possibly matching TRBD1 (5 bases). The CDR3 is made up of 15 amino acids. The V and J ends lost 5 bases and 4 bases respectively, with 13 bases between them. Germline CDR1 and CDR2: SGHKS and YYEKEE (reference sequence). This chain's CDR3 is CASSRTTSYNSPLHF. The CDR3 region has the DNA TGTGCCAGCAGTCGGACAACGAGTTATAATTCACCCCTCCACTTT.

The chain links TRBV4-3 to TRBJ2-7, with D unresolved. In germline, CDR1 is LGHNA, CDR2 YSLEER. The CDR3 runs 14 residues. Trimming removed 8 bases from V and 2 bases from J, with 16 bases in between. The CDR3 loop reads CASGPSLRTYEQYF. Here the CDR3 DNA reads TGCGCCAGCGGCCCCAGCCTCAGGACCTACGAGCAGTACTTC.

The chain employs TRBV6-6 and TRBJ1-4, with D unresolved. The germline gives CDR1 MNHNY, CDR2 SVGAGI (reference sequence). V was cut by 7 bases and J by 14 bases, with 14 bases left in between. The CDR3 loop spans 11 amino acids. The CDR3, as DNA: TGTGCCAGCAACTTCGGAGCTATGCTGTTTTTT. Its translation: CASNFGAMLFF.

This rearrangement joins TRBV7-9 to TRBJ2-5; D is perhaps TRBD1 or TRBD2 (5 bases each). V was pared by 0 bases and J by 1 base, with 9 bases between. The CDR3 is 15 residues long. CDR1 and CDR2 from the germline V gene are SEHNR and FQNEAQ (reference sequence). CDR3 residues: CASSLAGEFQETQYF. CDR3 bases: TGTGCCAGCAGCTTAGCGGGGGAATTCCAAGAGACCCAGTACTTC.

The rearrangement joins TRBV4-1 to TRBJ2-1; TRBD1 aligns across 9 bases. Per the germline V gene, CDR1 is MGHRA and CDR2 is YSYEKL. The CDR3 totals 15 residues. V gave up 0 bases and J gave up 8 bases; unmatched junction bases: 5. For the CDR3, the DNA is TGCGCCAGCAGCCAAGACAGGACAGGGGTTGATGAGCAGTTCTTC. Its protein is CASSQDRTGVDEQFF.

The V call is TRBV5-8, the J call TRBJ1-2, with D uncertain. The CDR3 runs to 16 residues. V lost 0 bases to trimming and J lost 7 bases, with 19 bases between them. Germline CDR1 is SGHTS and CDR2 is YDEGEE. CDR3 nucleotide sequence: TGTGCCAGCAGCTTGGGCACGACCCATTGGGTTCCTGGCTACACCTTC. Its protein product is CASSLGTTHWVPGYTF.

This clonotype was observed a few times. V and J are TRBV15 and TRBJ2-7; 7 bases fit TRBD2. The CDR3 covers 15 residues. Germline CDR1 and CDR2: LNHNV and YYDKDF (reference sequence). The V segment lost 0 bases and the J segment 3 bases; nucleotides outside the gene matches: 5. The CDR3 DNA follows: TGTGCCACCAGCAGAGATGCCACGGGGGGCTACGAGCAGTACTTC. Translating gives CATSRDATGGYEQYF. The full variable domain, with the rest looked up from reference TRBV15 and TRBJ2-7, is DAMVIQNPRYQVTQFGKPVTLSCSQTLNHNVMYWYQQKSSQAPKLLFHYYDKDFNNEADTPDNFQSRRPNTSFCFLDIRSPGLGDTAMYLCATSRDATGGYEQYFGPGTRLTVT.

The chain uses TRBV14 and TRBJ1-4, with D unresolved. CDR1 SGHDN and CDR2 FVKESK come from the germline V gene. V was clipped by 5 bases and J by 4 bases, with 11 bases between them. The length of the CDR3 is 14 residues. The CDR3 here is CASSARIYNEKLFF. In DNA form, the CDR3 reads TGTGCCAGCAGCGCTCGAATCTATAATGAAAAACTGTTTTTT. Based on the CDR3 plus reference TRBV14 and TRBJ1-4, the full variable domain is EAGVTQFPSHSVIEKGQTVTLRCDPISGHDNLYWYRRVMGKEIKFLLHFVKESKQDESGMPNNRFLAERTGGTYSTLKVQPAELEDSGVYFCASSARIYNEKLFFGSGTQLSVL.

With regard to this clonotype: Since a much larger clone is just one base distant, this may be a read error. The chain couples TRBV6-2 or TRBV6-3 to TRBJ2-7, with TRBD2 identical over 7 bases. Germline CDR1 is MNHEY and CDR2 is SVGEGT. This CDR3 is built from 15 residues. J was trimmed by 7 bases and V by 5 bases; bases with no gene match: 14. CDR3 sequence reads: CASSPILASYNEQYF. CDR3 coding DNA: TGTGCCAGCAGTCCTATACTAGCGTCCTACAATGAGCAGTACTTC.

The chain employs TRBV29-1 and TRBJ1-1; D is unresolved. There are 13 residues in the CDR3. The V gene lost 4 bases and the J gene lost 0 bases, with 9 bases spanning the gap. Germline CDR1 reads SQVTM; CDR2 reads ANQGSEA. The CDR3 DNA reads TGCAGCGTTGTAAGTCAGATGAACACTGAAGCTTTCTTT. This sequence encodes CSVVSQMNTEAFF. The full variable domain, its missing parts supplied by reference TRBV29-1 and TRBJ1-1, is SAVISQKPSRDICQRGTSLTIQCQVDSQVTMMFWYRQQPGQSLTLIATANQGSEATYESGFVIDKFPISRPNLTFSTLTVSNMSPEDSSIYLCSVVSQMNTEAFFGQGTRLTVV.

The chain has TRBV27 and TRBJ1-2; 11 bases map to TRBD1. CDR1 is MNHEY and CDR2 is SMNVEV in the germline V gene (reference sequence). CDR3 size: 15 residues. Germline trimming cut 4 bases from V and 10 bases from J; bases unmatched to any gene: 11. CDR3 bases: TGTGCCAGCAGTTCCTATAGGGGGACAGGGGGAAACTACACCTTC. Its protein is CASSSYRGTGGNYTF.

The chain combines TRBV28 with TRBJ2-2; 9 bases line up with TRBD1. The V and J ends lost 9 bases and 3 bases, in that order; junction bases with no gene match: 11. The CDR3 length is 16 residues. Germline-derived CDR1 and CDR2 are MDHEN and SYDVKM. The CDR3 nucleotides read TGTGCCAGTTCTCGTACAGGGGGCGAGCACACCGGGGAGCTGTTTTTT. Encoded protein: CASSRTGGEHTGELFF.

This clonotype was seen only once. This chain links TRBV4-2 with TRBJ1-2, with TRBD1 matching 7 bases. The ends lost 0 bases at V and 5 bases at J; junction bases unmatched: 6. CDR1 and CDR2 from the germline V gene are LGHNA and YNFKEQ. The CDR3 has 15 amino acids. CDR3 protein: CASSQDRQGWYGYTF. CDR3 bases: TGTGCCAGCAGCCAAGACCGACAGGGATGGTATGGCTACACCTTC.

The chain uses TRBV7-2 and TRBJ2-7, with D unclear. Germline CDR1 is SGHTA and CDR2 is FQGNSA. V shed 0 bases and J shed 7 bases, with 16 bases lying between them. The CDR3 extends over 15 amino acids. The CDR3 nucleotides are TGTGCCAGCAGCTTAGCGTTGGCCACTTACAATGAGCAGTACTTC. It yields the protein CASSLALATYNEQYF.

The rearrangement uses TRBV4-1 and TRBJ2-5; no clear D. The CDR3 has 14 residues. V shed 3 bases and J shed 5 bases, with 13 bases lying between them. CDR1 is MGHRA and CDR2 is YSYEKL in the germline V gene. In DNA, the CDR3 is TGCGCCAGCAGCCAGGGTACTTCTTATGAGACCCAGTACTTC. As protein: CASSQGTSYETQYF.

A few counts support this clonotype. The chain couples TRBV20-1 to TRBJ2-1; TRBD2 aligns across 9 bases. CDR3 length equals 16 residues. V shed 3 bases and J 1 base; nucleotides not matched to a gene: 7. Germline CDR1 is DFQATT and CDR2 is SNEGSKA (reference sequence). The CDR3 nucleotides are TGCAGTGCTAGCCCGCCCAGCGGGAGGTCCTACAATGAGCAGTTCTTC. Translation gives CSASPPSGRSYNEQFF.

This chain links TRBV6-5 with TRBJ2-3; D is perhaps TRBD2 (6 bases). This CDR3 spans 14 amino acids. CDR1 is MNHEY, CDR2 SVGAGI, per germline. V was clipped by 6 bases and J by 2 bases, with 12 bases between them. CDR3 in DNA: TGTGCCAGCAGAGGACTACCAATCACAGATACGCAGTATTTT. This translates into CASRGLPITDTQYF.

The genes are TRBV9 and TRBJ2-7; TRBD1 is a possible D gene (5 bases). CDR1 is SGDLS and CDR2 is YYNGEE in the germline V gene. The CDR3 extends over 16 amino acids. V lost 1 base and J lost 0, with 14 bases in between. This chain's CDR3 is CASSVRPRTTSYEQYF. Here the CDR3 DNA reads TGTGCCAGCAGCGTAAGGCCCCGGACAACCTCCTACGAGCAGTACTTC.

The V and J genes are TRBV5-5 and TRBJ2-7; D unclear. Looked up from germline, CDR1 is SGHKS and CDR2 is YYEKEE (reference sequence). The length of the CDR3 is 14 residues. V was trimmed by 1 base and J by 4 bases, leaving 12 bases between them. The CDR3 here is CASSLRERDYEQYF. CDR3 nucleotide sequence: TGTGCCAGCAGCTTGAGGGAAAGGGATTACGAGCAGTACTTC.

This clonotype has more than one count but fewer than ten. V is TRBV7-8 and J is TRBJ1-5; D gene unclear. The germline V gene has CDR1 SGHVS and CDR2 FQNEAQ. V shed 1 base and J shed 0 bases, with 7 bases lying between them. The CDR3 has 15 amino acids. The CDR3 sequence: CASSLVSDSNQPQHF. The CDR3 nucleotides are TGTGCCAGCAGCTTAGTATCCGATAGCAATCAGCCCCAGCATTTT.

The rearrangement uses TRBV5-1 and TRBJ2-5; either TRBD1 or TRBD2 may supply D (5 bases each). Germline loops: CDR1 SGHRS, CDR2 YFSETQ. The CDR3 contains 17 residues. Trimming pared 3 bases from V and 4 bases from J, leaving 22 bases between. Here the CDR3 reads CASSWGSGAGTGETQYF. The CDR3 DNA follows: TGCGCCAGCAGCTGGGGGTCCGGGGCCGGGACCGGAGAGACCCAGTACTTC. Together with reference TRBV5-1 and TRBJ2-5, the CDR3 gives the full variable domain: KAGVTQTPRYLIKTRGQQVTLSCSPISGHRSVSWYQQTPGQGLQFLFEYFSETQRNKGNFPGRFSGRQFSNSRSEMNVSTLELGDSALYLCASSWGSGAGTGETQYFGPGTRLLVL.

V and J are TRBV3-1 and TRBJ2-4, with TRBD2 matching over 7 bases. CDR1 and CDR2 (germline): LGHDT, YNNKEL (reference sequence). This CDR3 is built from 16 residues. Trimming took 4 bases from V and 1 from J; bases not matched to a gene: 7. The CDR3 is CASSLPGGPAKNIQYF. The CDR3 DNA is TGTGCCAGCAGCCTCCCGGGGGGACCCGCCAAAAACATTCAGTACTTC.